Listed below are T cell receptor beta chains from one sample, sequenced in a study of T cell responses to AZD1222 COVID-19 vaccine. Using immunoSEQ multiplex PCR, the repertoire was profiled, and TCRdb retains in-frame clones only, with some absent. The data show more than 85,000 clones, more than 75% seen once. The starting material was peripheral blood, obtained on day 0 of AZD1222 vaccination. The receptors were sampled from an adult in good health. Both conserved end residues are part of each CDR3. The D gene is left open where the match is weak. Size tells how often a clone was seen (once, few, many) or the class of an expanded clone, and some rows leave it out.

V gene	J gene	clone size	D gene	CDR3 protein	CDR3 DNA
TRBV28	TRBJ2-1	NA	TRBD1	CASSLRDRFYNEQFF	TGTGCCAGCAGTTTACGGGACAGATTCTACAATGAGCAGTTCTTC
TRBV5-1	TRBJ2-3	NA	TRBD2	CASSLTSGSTDTQYF	TGCGCCAGCAGCTTGACTAGCGGAAGCACAGATACGCAGTATTTT
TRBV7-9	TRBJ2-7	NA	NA	CASSPPGSLYEQYF	TGTGCCAGCAGCCCCCCCGGGTCCCTATACGAGCAGTACTTC
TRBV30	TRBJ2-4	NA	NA	CAQGGQRVQYF	TGTGCCCAAGGAGGCCAACGGGTTCAGTACTTC
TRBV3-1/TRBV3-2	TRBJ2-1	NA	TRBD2	CASSQGDYYYNEQFF	TGTGCCAGCAGCCAAGGGGACTACTACTACAATGAGCAGTTCTTC
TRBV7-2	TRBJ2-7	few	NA	CASSSQISYEQYF	TGTGCCAGCAGCTCCCAAATCTCCTACGAGCAGTACTTC
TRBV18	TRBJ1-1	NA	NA	CASSLRQSSNTEAFF	TGTGCCAGCTCACTCCGGCAAAGCTCGAACACTGAAGCTTTCTTT
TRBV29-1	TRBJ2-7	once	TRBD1	CSVGTGTGTYEQYF	TGCAGCGTTGGGACCGGGACAGGGACCTACGAGCAGTACTTC
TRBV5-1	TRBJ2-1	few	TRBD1	CASTEGQSNEQFF	TGCGCCAGCACCGAGGGACAGTCCAATGAGCAGTTCTTC
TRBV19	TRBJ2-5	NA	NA	CASSIRTGLEETQYF	TGTGCCAGTAGTATTCGCACGGGATTGGAAGAGACCCAGTACTTC
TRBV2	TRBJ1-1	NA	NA	CARRQSMNTEAFF	TGTGCCAGACGACAGTCCATGAACACTGAAGCTTTCTTT
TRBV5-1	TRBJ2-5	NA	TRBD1	CASSIDRGEETQYF	TGCGCCAGCAGCATCGACAGGGGGGAAGAGACCCAGTACTTC
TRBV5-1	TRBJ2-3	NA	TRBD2	CASSLNKAGGTDTQYF	TGCGCCAGCAGCTTGAATAAAGCGGGGGGCACAGATACGCAGTATTTT
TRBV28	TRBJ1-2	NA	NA	CASSLGEYGYTF	TGTGCCAGCAGTTTGGGGGAATATGGCTACACCTTC
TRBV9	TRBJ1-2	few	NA	CASSVENYGYTF	TGTGCCAGCAGCGTGGAAAACTATGGCTACACCTTC
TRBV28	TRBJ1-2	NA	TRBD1	CASSPGGTGGVSGYTF	TGTGCCAGCAGTCCGGGGGGGACAGGGGGTGTATCTGGCTACACCTTC
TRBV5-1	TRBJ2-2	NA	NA	CASSVGGVADTGELFF	TGCGCCAGCAGCGTTGGAGGGGTAGCAGACACCGGGGAGCTGTTTTTT
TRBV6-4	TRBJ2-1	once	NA	CASSDSRGPWYNEQFF	TGTGCCAGCAGTGACTCGAGGGGACCGTGGTACAATGAGCAGTTCTTC
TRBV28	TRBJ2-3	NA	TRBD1	CASSLYRGFTDTQYF	TGTGCCAGCAGTTTATACAGGGGATTCACAGATACGCAGTATTTT
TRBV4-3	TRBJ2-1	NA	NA	CASSQARDPRNEQFF	TGCGCCAGCAGCCAAGCGAGGGACCCGCGCAATGAGCAGTTCTTC